This TCR beta chain was recorded in a study of cytomegalovirus exposure and HLA in healthy donors. The PCR used 60 Vbeta and 13 Jbeta primers. Assay used: immunoSEQ multiplex PCR; TCRdb lists only in-frame clones, some missing. The sample includes 150,000 to 200,000 clones, approximately 77% seen only once; the top ten take around 2.3%. The TCR sequence derives from a man aged 50-59 years in good health and CMV-seropositive. The sequenced material came from PBMCs.

The CDR3: CASTHSLYGYTF. Written as DNA, the CDR3 is TGTGCCAGCACCCACTCGCTCTATGGCTACACCTTC. The chain links TRBV11-2 to TRBJ1-2; no firm D call. Germline-derived CDR1 and CDR2 are SGHAT and FQNNGV. This CDR3 has 12 amino acids. Trimming took off 7 bases at V and 4 bases at J, with 10 bases between the two ends. The variable domain in full, with the rest retrieved from reference TRBV11-2 and TRBJ1-2, is EAGVAQSPRYKIIEKRQSVAFWCNPISGHATLYWYQQILGQGPKLLIQFQNNGVVDDSQLPKDRFSAERLKGVDSTLKIQPAKLEDSAVYLCASTHSLYGYTFGSGTRLTVV.